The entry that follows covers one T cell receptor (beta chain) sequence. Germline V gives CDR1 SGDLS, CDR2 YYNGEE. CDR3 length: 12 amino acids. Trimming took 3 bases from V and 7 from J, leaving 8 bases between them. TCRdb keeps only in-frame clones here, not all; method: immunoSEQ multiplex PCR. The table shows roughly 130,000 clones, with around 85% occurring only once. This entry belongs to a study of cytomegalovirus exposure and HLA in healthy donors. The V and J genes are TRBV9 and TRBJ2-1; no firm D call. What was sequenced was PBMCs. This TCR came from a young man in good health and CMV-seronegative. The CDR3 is CASSAPTNEQFF. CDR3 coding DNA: TGTGCCAGCAGCGCGCCAACAAATGAGCAGTTCTTC.